Sequencing of this T cell receptor beta chain was carried out in a study of shared clonotypes between healthy human individuals. Libraries were prepared by immunoSEQ multiplex PCR; TCRdb keeps only in-frame clonotypes and omits some of them. Of 1.5 million to 2.5 million clones listed, about 95% were seen once; the top ten hold around 1.2%. Study outcomes and limitations: Roughly 4.6% of naive CD4 clonotypes were common to several donors.

On this clone: Its antigen is currently unknown.

It was CD45RO-negative cells, positively selected for CCR7, that made up naive CD8 cells, with terminally differentiated effector memory CD45RA+ cells excluded. None of the donors, who were healthy HIV-negative adults, had recently had acute infections or vaccinations. Input material: naive CD8+ T cells sorted from blood. The clonotype was recovered from a man younger than 35 in good health.

CDR3 sequence (DNA): TGCAGCGTTTCTGGACTAGCGGGGGGTCAAGAGACCCAGTACTTC. Translation gives CSVSGLAGGQETQYF. V gene TRBV29-1 combines with J gene TRBJ2-5; 14 nucleotides align to TRBD2. Losses at the gene ends were 5 bases for V and 2 bases for J; bases not matched to a gene: 4. Per the germline V gene, CDR1 is SQVTM and CDR2 is ANQGSEA. This CDR3 has 15 amino acids.